What follows is one T cell receptor (beta chain) and its context. CDR3 size: 11 residues. V lost 7 bases to trimming and J lost 8 bases, with 11 bases between them. Germline CDR1 reads GTSNPN; CDR2 reads SVGIG (reference sequence). The data are from a study of control samples from healthy donors and cancer patients. Sequenced by immunoSEQ multiplex PCR; TCRdb stores in-frame clones only, minus some. The sample gives about 130,000 clones, more than 85% of which show up once; about 1.5% is in the top ten. The receptor's source is a man in his forties or fifties with head and neck cancer. The chain employs TRBV30 and TRBJ1-4; D may be TRBD1 (5 bases). The sequencing sample was made of PBMCs. In DNA form, the CDR3 reads TGTGCCTCCCGGGGGGTGGAAAAACTGTTTTTT. Amino acid sequence: CASRGVEKLFF.